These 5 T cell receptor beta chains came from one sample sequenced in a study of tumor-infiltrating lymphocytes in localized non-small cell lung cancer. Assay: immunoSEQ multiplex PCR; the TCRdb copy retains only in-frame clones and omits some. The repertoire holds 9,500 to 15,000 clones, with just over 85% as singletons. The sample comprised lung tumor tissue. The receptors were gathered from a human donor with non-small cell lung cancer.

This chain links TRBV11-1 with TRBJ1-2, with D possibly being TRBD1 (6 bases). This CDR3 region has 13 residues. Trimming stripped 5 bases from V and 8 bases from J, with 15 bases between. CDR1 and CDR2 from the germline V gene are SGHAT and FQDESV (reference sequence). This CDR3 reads CASSPGAGPGYTF. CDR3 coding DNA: TGTGCCAGCAGCCCGGGGGCAGGGCCCGGCTACACCTTC. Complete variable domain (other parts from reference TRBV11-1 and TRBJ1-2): EAEVAQSPRYKITEKSQAVAFWCDPISGHATLYWYRQILGQGPELLVQFQDESVVDDSQLPKDRFSAERLKGVDSTLKIQPAELGDSAMYLCASSPGAGPGYTFGSGTRLTVV.

The CDR3 reads CASSAGTSGLLTGELFF. The DNA of the CDR3 is TGTGCCAGCAGCGCCGGGACTAGCGGGCTACTCACCGGGGAGCTGTTTTTT. The chain carries TRBV9 and TRBJ2-2; 12 bases line up with TRBD2. This CDR3 has 17 amino acids. Germline assignment: CDR1 SGDLS and CDR2 YYNGEE. Trimming took 3 bases from V and 4 from J; bases not matched to a gene: 7.

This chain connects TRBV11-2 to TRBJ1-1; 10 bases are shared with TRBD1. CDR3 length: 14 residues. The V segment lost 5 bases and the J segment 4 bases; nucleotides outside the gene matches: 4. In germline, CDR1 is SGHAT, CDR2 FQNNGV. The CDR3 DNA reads TGTGCCAGCAGCGCTGACAGGGGGCCCACTGAAGCTTTCTTT. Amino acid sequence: CASSADRGPTEAFF. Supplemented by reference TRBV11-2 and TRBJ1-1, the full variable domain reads EAGVAQSPRYKIIEKRQSVAFWCNPISGHATLYWYQQILGQGPKLLIQFQNNGVVDDSQLPKDRFSAERLKGVDSTLKIQPAKLEDSAVYLCASSADRGPTEAFFGQGTRLTVV.

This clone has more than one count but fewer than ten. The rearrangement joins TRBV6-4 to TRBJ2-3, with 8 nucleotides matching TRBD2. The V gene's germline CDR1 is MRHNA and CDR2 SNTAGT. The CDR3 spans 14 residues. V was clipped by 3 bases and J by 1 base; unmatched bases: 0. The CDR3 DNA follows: TGTGCCAGCAGTGAGCGGGAGGGCACAGATACGCAGTATTTT. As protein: CASSEREGTDTQYF.

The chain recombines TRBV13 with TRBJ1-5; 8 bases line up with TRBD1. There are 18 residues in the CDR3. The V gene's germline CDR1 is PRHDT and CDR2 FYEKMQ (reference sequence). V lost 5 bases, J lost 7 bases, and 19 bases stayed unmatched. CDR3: CASSPGGQDFKAGQPQHF. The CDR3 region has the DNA TGTGCCAGCAGCCCAGGGGGACAGGACTTTAAGGCGGGACAGCCCCAGCATTTT.